Listed below are T cell receptor beta chains from one sample, sequenced in a study of vaccination and CD4 T cells after COVID-19. What these receptors recognize is not known. Using its own MiXCR run on the PCR reads, TCRdb lists one record per CDR3 protein. The sample yields some 16,000 distinct CDR3 sequences, roughly 51% seen once. Sequencing was performed on CD4+ T cells from blood, cultured in vitro. The receptor set was obtained from a human donor who had recovered from COVID-19. Each CDR3 is given with its conserved first and last residue. Some rows mark clone size as missing; the rest say once, few, many or name a class of expanded clone.

clone_size v_call cdr3_aa
NA TRBV27 CASRQSGRASNEQFF
few TRBV7-2 CASSLQKNTEAFF
NA TRBV27 CASSFAAGSTDTQYF
NA TRBV7-2 CASSLGTSTYNEQFF
few TRBV18 CASSPRSGGEQYF
NA TRBV6-2/TRBV6-3 CASGDPRYTEAFF
NA TRBV7-6 CASSLVRGEQYF
NA TRBV7-6 CASSLIRDSYEQYF
few TRBV6-2/TRBV6-3 CASSWTGTGNTGELFF
NA TRBV2 CGAGGPADTQYF
once TRBV4-2 CASSRRQEETQYF
NA TRBV6-1 CASSERQGGTGELFF
once TRBV29-1 CSAQRDYGYTF
NA TRBV6-5 CASSSEQGEFGQPQHF
NA TRBV11-3 CASSLGRSSGSVGETQYF
few TRBV30 CAWSAGTSSYNEQFF
NA TRBV7-8 CASSLREGRTDTQYF
NA TRBV11-2 CASGKDAAYEQYF
NA TRBV6-1 CASSRGIDEQYF
few TRBV10-3 CAISDVSTPPYTF
NA TRBV6-5 CASSYQGDTEAFF
NA TRBV27 CASKSTGGASPLHF
once TRBV4-1 CASSHIGAEQYF
NA TRBV12-2 CASRLGYYNSPLHF
few TRBV6-2/TRBV6-3 CASRTVITPPGELFF
NA TRBV11-2 CASSLSNKGTEAFF
once TRBV7-3 CARVLHSYKQYF
few TRBV5-8 CASSSRYGYTF
NA TRBV12-5 CASGLAENYGYTF
NA TRBV7-3 CASSLSPGNTEAFF
few TRBV6-2/TRBV6-3 CASSSRRGLVTQYF
NA TRBV12-5 CASGLGLGDRDSYEQYF
few TRBV7-9 CASSPRSTSNYGYTF
NA TRBV6-1 CASSPTGENYYGYTF
NA TRBV11-3 CASSGGRTDTQYF
large TRBV20-1 CSAAEETEAFF
NA TRBV5-4 CASSSLAGIYNEQFF
NA TRBV6-2/TRBV6-3 CASSSDRGTEAFF
NA TRBV19 CASSFSRSSGPLHF
few TRBV24-1 CATSDLVTSGNSNEQFF
NA TRBV11-3 CASSLVVTSGMGVNEQFF
NA TRBV27 CASSPAGSNQPQHF
NA TRBV6-5 CASSYPGQGSYEQYF
NA TRBV20-1 CSARDLAQGRGYTF
few TRBV6-1 CASKLAGYTGELFF
NA TRBV20-1 CSASSPLGHSNQPQHF
once TRBV12-3/TRBV12-4 CASSFRQDHGYTF
few TRBV11-3 CASSRRPYGTSVEETQYF
NA TRBV5-1 CASSPTGGAEETQYF
NA TRBV12-3/TRBV12-4 CASSSGRANTEAFF
few TRBV11-3 CASSLGTGRSTEQYF
few TRBV29-1 CSVVKGQLGEQYF
NA TRBV19 CASKAGSDNEQFF
NA TRBV9 CASSVRYTGELFF